This T cell receptor beta chain was recovered during a study of T cell responses to AZD1222 COVID-19 vaccine. Study in general: Second-dose groups at about 4 or about 12 weeks were pooled. General observations from the study: Repertoires were obtained solely post-peak T cell response. Females made up more of the donors, who were largely white British, and clonal diversity may have come out too low.

V gave up 3 bases and J gave up 2 bases, with 6 bases separating them. CDR3 length: 12 amino acids. Per the germline V gene, CDR1 is SGHNT and CDR2 is YYREEE (reference sequence). The protocol was immunoSEQ multiplex PCR, while the TCRdb copy is restricted to in-frame clones and leaves out a portion. The sample has some 130,000 clones, approximately 80% seen once. Worth noting for this clone: Its antigen is not known.

This specimen consisted of peripheral blood, obtained on day 0 of AZD1222 vaccination. The TCR originated in an adult in good health. The chain couples TRBV5-4 to TRBJ2-7; TRBD2 is a possible D gene (6 bases). The CDR3 DNA reads as TGTGCCAGCAGCTGGGGGGCCTACGAGCAGTACTTC. Protein product: CASSWGAYEQYF.